The source of this TCR beta chain is a study of breast tumors, draining lymph nodes, adjacent tissues. Samples came from axillary lymph nodes draining the breast cancer. Study-wide findings and caveats: Tumors had less TCR diversity than lymph nodes, more than nontumor tissue.

TCRdb called the multiplex PCR reads again in MiXCR, with one record for every CDR3 protein. The profile covers about 180,000 distinct CDR3 sequences, with about 33% appearing a single time and around 4.5% taken by the ten largest. CDR3 size: 16 residues. The germline V gene encodes CDR1 KGHSH and CDR2 LQKENI. V lost 2 bases, J lost 1 base, and 6 bases stayed unmatched. Turning to this clonotype: The antigen is unknown.

The sequenced material came from axillary lymph node tissue. The sequence was obtained from a female donor with breast cancer. Some clones in this sample may be carry-over from other donors' samples. The chain employs TRBV18 and TRBJ2-5, with TRBD2 matching 8 bases. CDR3 DNA sequence: TGTGCCAGCTCACCATACGGCGGGGGGTCCCAAGAGACCCAGTACTTC. The encoded protein is CASSPYGGGSQETQYF.